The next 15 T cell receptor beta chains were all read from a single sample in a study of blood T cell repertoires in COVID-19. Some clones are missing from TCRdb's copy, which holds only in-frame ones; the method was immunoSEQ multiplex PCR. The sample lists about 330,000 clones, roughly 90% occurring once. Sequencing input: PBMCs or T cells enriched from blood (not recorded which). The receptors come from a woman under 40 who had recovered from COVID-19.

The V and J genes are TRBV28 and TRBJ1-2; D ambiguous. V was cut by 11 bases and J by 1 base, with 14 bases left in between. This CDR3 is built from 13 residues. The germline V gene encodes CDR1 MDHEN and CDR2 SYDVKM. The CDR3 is CAARREGNYGYTF. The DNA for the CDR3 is TGTGCCGCCCGCCGAGAGGGTAACTATGGCTACACCTTC.

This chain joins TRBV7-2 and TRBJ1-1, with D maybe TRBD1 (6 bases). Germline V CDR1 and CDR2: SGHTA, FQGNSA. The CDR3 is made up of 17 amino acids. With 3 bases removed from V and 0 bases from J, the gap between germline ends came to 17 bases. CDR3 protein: CASSFRGFIPMNTEAFF. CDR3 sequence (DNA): TGTGCCAGCAGCTTCAGGGGCTTCATCCCCATGAACACTGAAGCTTTCTTT.

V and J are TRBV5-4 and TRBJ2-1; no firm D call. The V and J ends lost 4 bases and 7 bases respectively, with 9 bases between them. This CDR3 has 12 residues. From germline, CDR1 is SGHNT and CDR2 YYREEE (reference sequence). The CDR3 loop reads CASSKVANEQFF. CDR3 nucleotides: TGTGCCAGCAGCAAAGTGGCAAATGAGCAGTTCTTC.

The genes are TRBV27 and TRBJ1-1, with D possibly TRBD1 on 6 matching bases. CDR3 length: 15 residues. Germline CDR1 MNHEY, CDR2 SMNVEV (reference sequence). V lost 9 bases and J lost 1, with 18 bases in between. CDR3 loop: CASYGAGDKNTEAFF. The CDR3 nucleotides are TGTGCCAGTTATGGTGCCGGGGACAAGAACACTGAAGCTTTCTTT.

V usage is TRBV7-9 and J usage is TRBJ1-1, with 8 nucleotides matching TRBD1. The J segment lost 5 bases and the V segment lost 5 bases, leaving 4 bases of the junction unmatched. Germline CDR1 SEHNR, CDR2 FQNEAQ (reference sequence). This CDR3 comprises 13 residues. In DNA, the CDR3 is TGTGCCAGCAGCCACACAGGGGGTACTGAAGCTTTCTTT. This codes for CASSHTGGTEAFF.

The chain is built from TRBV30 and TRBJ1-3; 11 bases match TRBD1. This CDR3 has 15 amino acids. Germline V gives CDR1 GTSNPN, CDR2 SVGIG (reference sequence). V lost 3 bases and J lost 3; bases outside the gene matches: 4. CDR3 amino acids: CAWSAGTGGGNTIYF. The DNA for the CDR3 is TGTGCCTGGAGCGCCGGGACAGGGGGTGGAAACACCATATATTTT.

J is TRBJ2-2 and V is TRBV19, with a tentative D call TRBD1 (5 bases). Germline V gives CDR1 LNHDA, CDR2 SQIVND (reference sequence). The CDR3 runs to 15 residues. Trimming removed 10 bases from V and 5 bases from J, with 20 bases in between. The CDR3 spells CATTFGQGYTGELFF. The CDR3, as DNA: TGTGCCACGACCTTCGGGCAGGGTTATACCGGGGAGCTGTTTTTT.

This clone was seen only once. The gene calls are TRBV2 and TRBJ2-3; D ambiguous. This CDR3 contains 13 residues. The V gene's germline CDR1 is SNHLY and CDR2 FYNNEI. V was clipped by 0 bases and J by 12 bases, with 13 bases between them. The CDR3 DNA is TGTGCCAGCAGTGAAGCGCGACTGATGGTACAGTATTTT. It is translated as CASSEARLMVQYF. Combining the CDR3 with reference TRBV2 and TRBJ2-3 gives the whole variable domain EPEVTQTPSHQVTQMGQEVILRCVPISNHLYFYWYRQILGQKVEFLVSFYNNEISEKSEIFDDQFSVERPDGSNFTLKIRSTKLEDSAMYFCASSEARLMVQYFGPGTRLTVL.

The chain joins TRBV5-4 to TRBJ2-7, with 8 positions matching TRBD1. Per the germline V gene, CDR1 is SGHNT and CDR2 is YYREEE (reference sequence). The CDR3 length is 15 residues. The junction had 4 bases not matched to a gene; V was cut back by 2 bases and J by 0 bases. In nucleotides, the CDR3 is TGTGCCAGCAGCTTAGGACAGGGTAGCTCCTACGAGCAGTACTTC. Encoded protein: CASSLGQGSSYEQYF.

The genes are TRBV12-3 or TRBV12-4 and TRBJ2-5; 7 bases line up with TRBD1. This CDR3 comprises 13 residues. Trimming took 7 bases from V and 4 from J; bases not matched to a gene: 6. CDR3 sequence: CASKRDSTETQYF. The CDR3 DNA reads TGTGCCAGCAAACGGGACAGTACAGAGACCCAGTACTTC.

This CDR3 is CAWSLGPSINQPQHF. The DNA of the CDR3 is TGTGCCTGGAGTCTCGGTCCTTCCATCAATCAGCCCCAGCATTTT. The chain employs TRBV30 and TRBJ1-5, with unresolved D. CDR3 length equals 15 residues. The germline gives CDR1 GTSNPN, CDR2 SVGIG (reference sequence). The ends were cut back, 2 bases at V and 3 bases at J, with 14 bases in the middle. The variable domain in full, completed from reference TRBV30 and TRBJ1-5, reads SQTIHQWPATLVQPVGSPLSLECTVEGTSNPNLYWYRQAAGRGLQLLFYSVGIGQISSEVPQNLSASRPQDRQFILSSKKLLLSDSGFYLCAWSLGPSINQPQHFGDGTRLSIL.

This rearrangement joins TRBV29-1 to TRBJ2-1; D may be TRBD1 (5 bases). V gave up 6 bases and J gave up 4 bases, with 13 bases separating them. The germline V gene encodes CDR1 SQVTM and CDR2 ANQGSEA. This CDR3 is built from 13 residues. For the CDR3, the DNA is TGCAGCGTCGGCCCGGACACTTACAATGAGCAGTTCTTC. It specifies CSVGPDTYNEQFF.

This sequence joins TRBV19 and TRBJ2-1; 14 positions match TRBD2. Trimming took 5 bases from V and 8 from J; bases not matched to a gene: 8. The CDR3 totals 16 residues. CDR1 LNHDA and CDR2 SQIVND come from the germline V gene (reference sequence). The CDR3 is CASSLVGTSGRYEQFF. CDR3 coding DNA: TGTGCCAGTAGTTTGGTGGGGACTAGCGGGAGATATGAGCAGTTCTTC.

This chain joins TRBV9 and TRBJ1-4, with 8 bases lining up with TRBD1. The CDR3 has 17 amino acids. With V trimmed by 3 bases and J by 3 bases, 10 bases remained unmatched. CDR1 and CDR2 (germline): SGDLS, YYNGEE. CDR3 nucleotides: TGTGCCAGCAGCGAGGGGACAGGATCTAGGGCTAATGAAAAACTGTTTTTT. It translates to CASSEGTGSRANEKLFF.

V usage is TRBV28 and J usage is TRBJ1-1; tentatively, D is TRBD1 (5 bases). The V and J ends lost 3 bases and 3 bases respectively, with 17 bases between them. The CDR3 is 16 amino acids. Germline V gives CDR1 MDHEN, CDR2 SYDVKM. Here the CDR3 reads CASSFSRTGVYTEAFF. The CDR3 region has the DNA TGTGCCAGCAGTTTCTCCAGGACGGGGGTGTACACTGAAGCTTTCTTT.